This T cell receptor beta chain was retrieved from a study of monozygotic twins with inflammatory bowel disease. Study-level findings and limits: The analysis yielded no support for one strong signal or clonotype associated with IBD. By inverse Simpson index, TCRbeta diversity was lower in IBD patients than in healthy co-twins. Reduced clonotype sharing with other individuals was observed in IBD patients relative to healthy twins, especially with disease activity.

For this clonotype: Its antigen is not known.

From germline, CDR1 is ENHRY and CDR2 SYGVKD. This CDR3 has 13 amino acids. The UMIs contained a 6-nucleotide sample barcode. They were added by template switching during cDNA synthesis. TCRdb re-called the 5' RACE reads and catalogs CDR3 proteins one per entry, DNA excluded. The sample includes a few hundred thousand distinct CDR3 sequences. The sample comprised blood. This chain uses TRBV10-3 with TRBJ1-1; without DNA, the TCRdb call of TRBD1 cannot be checked. This sequence originates from a human donor with ulcerative colitis or Crohn's disease, or a healthy co-twin of an affected twin (not recorded which). CDR3 residues: CAISESGDRVAFF.